The rows below give T cell receptor beta chains drawn from one sample of a study of blood T cell repertoires in COVID-19. Sequencing used immunoSEQ multiplex PCR; TCRdb keeps in-frame clones, though not all of them. This sample carries 200,000 to 250,000 clones, approximately 86% of them seen once, and the ten largest clones take just over 2.5%. Sequenced input: PBMCs or T cells enriched from blood (not recorded which). The receptors stem from a woman aged 25 to 39 with acute COVID-19. Both conserved end residues are part of each CDR3. D genes are given only for firm matches. Size is stated for part of the rows, as once, few or many counts, or as a class when the clone is expanded.

.	.	TRBV27	TRBJ2-4	CASSLLGVLAKNIQYF	TGTGCCAGCAGTCTGCTGGGAGTCCTAGCCAAAAACATTCAGTACTTC
TRBD1	.	TRBV11-2	TRBJ1-1	CASSLDDGTEITTEAFF	TGTGCCAGCAGCTTGGATGACGGGACAGAGATAACCACTGAAGCTTTCTTT
.	.	TRBV15	TRBJ2-7	CATSREGLALNYEQYF	TGTGCCACCAGCAGAGAAGGATTAGCACTCAACTACGAGCAGTACTTC
.	.	TRBV19	TRBJ2-7	CASSIGRHSEQYF	TGTGCCAGTAGTATAGGGAGGCATTCCGAGCAGTACTTC
TRBD1	.	TRBV7-2	TRBJ1-4	CASSNPGGGGEKLFF	TGTGCCAGCAGCAATCCAGGGGGCGGAGGTGAAAAACTGTTTTTT
TRBD1	.	TRBV19	TRBJ1-2	CASSPQGRANYGYTF	TGTGCCAGTAGTCCACAGGGGCGAGCTAACTATGGCTACACCTTC
.	.	TRBV5-4	TRBJ1-4	CASSFDQGSEKLFF	TGTGCCAGCAGCTTCGATCAGGGTTCAGAAAAACTGTTTTTT
.	once	TRBV5-6	TRBJ1-2	CASSLGAVDYGYTF	TGTGCCAGCAGCTTGGGAGCCGTCGACTATGGCTACACCTTC
TRBD1	.	TRBV5-1	TRBJ1-2	CASSLEGQGFGYTF	TGCGCCAGCAGCTTGGAGGGACAGGGGTTCGGCTACACCTTC
.	.	TRBV11-2	TRBJ1-3	CASSLTGRGGNTIYF	TGTGCCAGCAGCTTAACGGGCCGGGGGGGCAACACCATATATTTT
TRBD2	.	TRBV29-1	TRBJ2-5	CSVGEGGETQYF	TGCAGCGTTGGGGAGGGTGGGGAGACCCAGTACTTC
TRBD1	.	TRBV7-9	TRBJ1-4	CASSLGRGGGSNEKLFF	TGTGCCAGCAGCTTAGGGCGAGGGGGCGGAAGCAATGAAAAACTGTTTTTT
.	.	TRBV5-1	TRBJ1-3	CASSLGSVSSSGNTIYF	TGCGCCAGCAGCTTGGGGTCAGTCTCTAGCTCTGGAAACACCATATATTTT
TRBD1	.	TRBV6-5	TRBJ1-1	CASTLAGTGGTEAFF	TGTGCCAGCACCCTGGCCGGGACAGGGGGCACTGAAGCTTTCTTT
TRBD1	.	TRBV11-3	TRBJ2-5	CASSTDRAETQYF	TGTGCCAGCAGCACGGACAGGGCGGAGACCCAGTACTTC
.	.	TRBV15	TRBJ1-5	CATSSGWNQPQHF	TGTGCCACCAGCAGCGGGTGGAATCAGCCCCAGCATTTT
.	.	TRBV27	TRBJ1-5	CASSLEAGPNQPQHF	TGTGCCAGCAGTTTAGAGGCAGGGCCCAATCAGCCCCAGCATTTT
TRBD1	.	TRBV6-5	TRBJ1-5	CASSSLDRATLRPQHF	TGTGCCAGCAGTTCCTTAGACAGGGCAACTTTGCGGCCCCAGCATTTT
.	.	TRBV9	TRBJ2-7	CASSVDPGYEQYF	TGTGCCAGCAGCGTAGATCCGGGCTACGAGCAGTACTTC
TRBD1	.	TRBV6-5	TRBJ1-5	CASGTVKNQPQHF	TGTGCCAGCGGGACAGTCAAAAATCAGCCCCAGCATTTT
TRBD2	.	TRBV6-6	TRBJ2-1	CASFTAGGPFEQFF	TGTGCCAGCTTTACAGCGGGGGGGCCATTTGAGCAGTTCTTC
TRBD1	.	TRBV18	TRBJ1-1	CASSPTGTGRENTEAFF	TGTGCCAGCTCACCCACCGGGACAGGGAGGGAGAACACTGAAGCTTTCTTT
TRBD1	.	TRBV7-9	TRBJ1-1	CASSPPPRQGVLSAFF	TGTGCCAGCAGCCCCCCGCCCAGGCAGGGGGTATTAAGTGCTTTCTTT
TRBD1	.	TRBV5-4	TRBJ1-1	CASSEDLRTGGTEAFF	TGTGCCAGCAGCGAAGATTTGAGGACAGGGGGCACTGAAGCTTTCTTT
TRBD2	.	TRBV9	TRBJ2-2	CASSPSRLAGGPNTGELFF	TGTGCCAGCAGTCCTAGTAGATTAGCGGGGGGGCCCAACACCGGGGAGCTGTTTTTT
TRBD1	.	TRBV7-9	TRBJ1-1	CASSPQTGGDTEAFF	TGTGCCAGCAGCCCCCAGACAGGGGGTGACACTGAAGCTTTCTTT
.	.	TRBV7-2	TRBJ2-5	CASSLLGRDQETQYF	TGTGCCAGCAGCTTATTGGGCAGGGACCAAGAGACCCAGTACTTC
.	once	TRBV6-2/TRBV6-3	TRBJ2-7	CASSYGTGDFYEQYF	TGTGCCAGCAGTTACGGAACAGGGGACTTCTACGAGCAGTACTTC
.	.	TRBV7-2	TRBJ2-4	CASSYTNIQYF	TGTGCCAGCAGTTACACAAACATTCAGTACTTC
.	.	TRBV12-3/TRBV12-4	TRBJ1-2	CASTPAQGKGYTF	TGTGCCAGCACCCCCGCACAGGGAAAGGGCTACACCTTC
.	.	TRBV2	TRBJ1-6	CAKQGTSNSPLHF	TGTGCGAAGCAGGGGACAAGTAATTCACCCCTCCACTTT
TRBD1	.	TRBV27	TRBJ1-4	CASSQGGKLFF	TGTGCCAGCAGTCAGGGGGGAAAACTGTTTTTT
TRBD1	.	TRBV5-1	TRBJ2-3	CASSSRDSTGDTQYF	TGCGCCAGCAGCTCACGGGACAGCACGGGAGATACGCAGTATTTT
TRBD2	.	TRBV30	TRBJ2-5	CACSYLGLAVQETQYF	TGTGCCTGTTCTTACCTGGGACTAGCGGTCCAAGAGACCCAGTACTTC
.	.	TRBV7-2	TRBJ1-2	CASSVGTWGGYTF	TGTGCCAGCAGCGTCGGGACTTGGGGTGGCTACACCTTC
TRBD1	once	TRBV5-5	TRBJ2-7	CASSSYPSGQGAHEQYF	TGTGCCAGCAGCTCCTACCCCTCGGGACAGGGCGCCCACGAGCAGTACTTC
.	.	TRBV5-6	TRBJ2-7	CASSYGGYEQYF	TGTGCCAGCAGCTACGGGGGTTACGAGCAGTACTTC
TRBD2	.	TRBV9	TRBJ2-3	CASSEVLGGNTDTQYF	TGTGCCAGCAGCGAGGTCCTGGGGGGGAACACAGATACGCAGTATTTT
.	.	TRBV5-1	TRBJ1-6	CASSLAGQSPLHF	TGCGCCAGCAGCTTGGCTGGGCAGTCACCCCTCCACTTT
TRBD2	.	TRBV2	TRBJ2-1	CARKAGTSGGNEQFF	TGTGCCAGGAAGGCGGGGACTAGCGGGGGCAATGAGCAGTTCTTC
.	.	TRBV5-1	TRBJ1-2	CASSKDGRDGYTF	TGCGCCAGCAGCAAGGACGGGAGGGATGGCTACACCTTC
TRBD1	.	TRBV3-1/TRBV3-2	TRBJ2-3	CASQQTGEGTDTQYF	TGTGCCAGCCAACAGACAGGGGAGGGCACAGATACGCAGTATTTT
TRBD1	.	TRBV27	TRBJ2-7	CASSPSGTGREQYF	TGTGCCAGCAGTCCCTCAGGGACAGGGCGCGAGCAGTACTTC
.	.	TRBV28	TRBJ1-2	CASSSTREGNYGYTF	TGTGCCAGCAGTTCTACGCGGGAGGGAAACTATGGCTACACCTTC
.	once	TRBV19	TRBJ1-4	CASSPNQGDEKLFF	TGTGCCAGTAGCCCCAACCAGGGCGATGAAAAACTGTTTTTT
TRBD1	few	TRBV5-4	TRBJ1-1	CASSRDRDTEAFF	TGTGCCAGCAGCCGGGACAGGGATACTGAAGCTTTCTTT
TRBD1	.	TRBV15	TRBJ2-1	CATSGRSGTGDYNEQFF	TGTGCCACCAGCGGGAGATCCGGGACAGGAGACTACAATGAGCAGTTCTTC
.	.	TRBV10-2	TRBJ1-2	CASSPGRNYGYTF	TGCGCCAGCAGTCCGGGGAGGAACTATGGCTACACCTTC
TRBD1	few	TRBV19	TRBJ1-1	CASSPRTGNTEAFF	TGTGCCAGTAGTCCCCGGACAGGGAACACTGAAGCTTTCTTT
.	.	TRBV21-1	TRBJ2-7	CASSKASSGAHEQYF	TGTGCCAGCAGCAAAGCGTCTAGCGGGGCCCACGAGCAGTACTTC
.	.	TRBV29-1	TRBJ2-5	CSVASGAKETQYF	TGCAGCGTTGCTTCAGGGGCTAAGGAGACCCAGTACTTC
TRBD1	.	TRBV2	TRBJ1-1	CASSEAWWTGGTEAFF	TGTGCCAGCAGTGAAGCGTGGTGGACAGGGGGCACTGAAGCTTTCTTT
.	.	TRBV7-6	TRBJ1-1	CASSLELTEAFF	TGTGCCAGCAGCTTAGAGCTCACTGAAGCTTTCTTT
.	once	TRBV7-8	TRBJ1-1	CASSLERAGAEAFF	TGTGCCAGCAGCTTAGAGAGGGCAGGGGCTGAAGCTTTCTTT
TRBD2	.	TRBV6-5	TRBJ2-5	CASSDDSGNEYF	TGTGCCAGCAGCGATGATAGCGGGAACGAGTACTTC
.	.	TRBV6-6	TRBJ1-5	CASSPPGDQPQHF	TGTGCCAGCAGTCCACCAGGGGATCAGCCCCAGCATTTT
TRBD1	few	TRBV27	TRBJ1-2	CASSRGGLANYGYTF	TGTGCCAGCAGTAGAGGGGGCCTCGCTAACTATGGCTACACCTTC
.	.	TRBV4-1	TRBJ1-5	CASSQTSGQPQHF	TGCGCCAGCAGCCAGACGTCAGGCCAGCCCCAGCATTTT
.	.	TRBV12-3/TRBV12-4	TRBJ1-3	CASSFIAGNTIYF	TGTGCCAGCAGTTTTATCGCTGGAAACACCATATATTTT
TRBD2	.	TRBV7-8	TRBJ2-1	CASSTGTSGDEQFF	TGTGCCAGCAGCACCGGGACCAGCGGGGATGAGCAGTTCTTC